Below are 25 T cell receptor beta chains sequenced from a single sample in a study of shared clonotypes between healthy human individuals. The repertoire was sequenced with immunoSEQ multiplex PCR; TCRdb's copy has only in-frame clones and lacks some. The sample yields around 1.9 million clones, just over 90% seen once. CD45RO negativity and positive selection for CCR7 defined naive CD8 cells, a population that excluded terminally differentiated effector memory CD45RA+ cells. Sequenced sample: naive CD8+ T cells from PBMCs. All receptors come from a man between 18 and 35 years old in good health. Some clones in this sample may be carry-over from other donors' samples.

V is TRBV28 and J is TRBJ2-7; D might be TRBD2 (7 bases). V lost 3 bases, J lost 0 bases, and 18 bases lay in between. Germline V gene lookup returns CDR1 MDHEN and CDR2 SYDVKM. The CDR3 runs to 17 residues. The CDR3 here is CASSLGGGYPRSYEQYF. The CDR3 coding sequence is TGTGCCAGCAGTTTGGGGGGGGGCTACCCCCGCTCCTACGAGCAGTACTTC.

This chain joins TRBV28 and TRBJ2-1; D gene unclear. Trimming removed 5 bases at V and 0 bases at J, with 14 bases between. CDR1 and CDR2 (germline): MDHEN, SYDVKM. The CDR3 covers 16 residues. This chain's CDR3 is CASSPAKEFSYNEQFF. CDR3 DNA sequence: TGTGCCAGCAGTCCGGCGAAAGAGTTCTCCTACAATGAGCAGTTCTTC.

This sequence joins TRBV11-2 and TRBJ2-1, with 11 bases matching TRBD2. Germline CDR1 reads SGHAT; CDR2 reads FQNNGV. This CDR3 is built from 18 residues. The V segment lost 1 base and the J segment 7 bases; nucleotides outside the gene matches: 12. Here the CDR3 DNA reads TGTGCCAGCAGCTTAGGGAGGGTGGGACTAGCGGTATTAAATGAGCAGTTCTTC. Amino acid sequence: CASSLGRVGLAVLNEQFF. Looking up the rest from reference TRBV11-2 and TRBJ2-1 gives the full variable domain: EAGVAQSPRYKIIEKRQSVAFWCNPISGHATLYWYQQILGQGPKLLIQFQNNGVVDDSQLPKDRFSAERLKGVDSTLKIQPAKLEDSAVYLCASSLGRVGLAVLNEQFFGPGTRLTVL.

The chain has TRBV29-1 and TRBJ2-3, with a tentative D call TRBD2 (5 bases). This CDR3 region has 15 residues. The germline V gene encodes CDR1 SQVTM and CDR2 ANQGSEA. V shed 1 base and J shed 0 bases, with 11 bases lying between them. Written as DNA, the CDR3 is TGCAGCGTTGAAGTAGCGACCCCTAGCACAGATACGCAGTATTTT. This translates into CSVEVATPSTDTQYF.

J is TRBJ2-1 and V is TRBV6-6; 10 nucleotides align to TRBD1. V was clipped by 8 bases and J by 7 bases; unmatched bases: 11. Germline CDR1 is MNHNY and CDR2 is SVGAGI (reference sequence). This CDR3 comprises 15 residues. The CDR3 loop reads CASGARDRGLNEQFF. The DNA for the CDR3 is TGTGCCAGCGGCGCCCGGGACAGGGGTTTGAATGAGCAGTTCTTC.

The chain joins TRBV14 to TRBJ2-2, with 10 bases lining up with TRBD1. V shed 7 bases and J 1 base; nucleotides not matched to a gene: 6. Germline CDR1 SGHDN, CDR2 FVKESK. This CDR3 is built from 16 residues. The DNA of the CDR3 is TGTGCCAGCACGACAGGGGGCGACCGGAACACCGGGGAGCTGTTTTTT. Amino acids: CASTTGGDRNTGELFF.

The chain links TRBV27 to TRBJ2-3; D assignment may be TRBD1 or TRBD2 (6 bases each). Germline V lookup: CDR1 MNHEY, CDR2 SMNVEV (reference sequence). This CDR3 has 15 amino acids. With 8 bases removed from V and 6 bases from J, the gap between germline ends came to 21 bases. CDR3 protein: CASPKGGSLWDTQYF. Here the CDR3 DNA reads TGTGCCAGCCCCAAGGGGGGTTCCCTGTGGGATACGCAGTATTTT.

The V and J genes are TRBV12-5 and TRBJ2-7, with D possibly called TRBD1 or TRBD2 (5 bases each). There are 15 residues in the CDR3. The V gene lost 8 bases and the J gene lost 5 bases, with 22 bases spanning the gap. Looked up from germline, CDR1 is LGHNT and CDR2 is FRNRAP. The CDR3 loop reads CASMRVPGRVHEQYF. DNA of the CDR3: TGTGCTAGTATGAGGGTTCCGGGACGAGTCCACGAGCAGTACTTC.

CDR3 in amino acids: CASSPFLGADEQFF. The CDR3 nucleotides are TGTGCCAGCAGCCCTTTTCTGGGGGCCGATGAGCAGTTCTTC. The chain joins TRBV28 to TRBJ2-1, with a weak D call TRBD1 (6 bases). This CDR3 region has 14 residues. Trimming pared 6 bases from V and 8 bases from J, leaving 17 bases between. CDR1 is MDHEN, CDR2 SYDVKM, per germline.

The chain has TRBV25-1 and TRBJ1-5, with a possible D match to TRBD1 (5 bases). The V end was cut by 1 base, the J end by 4 bases, with 14 bases between. CDR3 length: 16 amino acids. In germline, CDR1 is MGHDK, CDR2 SYGVNS. In DNA, the CDR3 is TGTGCCAGCAGTGAATCGGGTTGGGACGGGAATCAGCCCCAGCATTTT. It specifies CASSESGWDGNQPQHF. Full variable domain (outside the CDR3, taken from reference TRBV25-1 and TRBJ1-5): EADIYQTPRYLVIGTGKKITLECSQTMGHDKMYWYQQDPGMELHLIHYSYGVNSTEKGDLSSESTVSRIRTEHFPLTLESARPSHTSQYLCASSESGWDGNQPQHFGDGTRLSIL.

As to this clone: Additional DNA sequences in this sample encode the identical CDR3. This sequence joins TRBV7-9 and TRBJ2-7; D remains ambiguous. Germline V lookup: CDR1 SEHNR, CDR2 FQNEAQ (reference sequence). The V end was cut by 4 bases, the J end by 0 bases, with 13 bases between. The CDR3 has 15 residues. CDR3 region: CASSSPERSSYEQYF. CDR3 sequence (DNA): TGTGCCAGCAGCTCCCCGGAGAGGAGCTCCTACGAGCAGTACTTC.

The chain combines TRBV4-1 with TRBJ2-7; TRBD2 matches 7 bases. CDR3 size: 11 residues. The V gene's germline CDR1 is MGHRA and CDR2 YSYEKL. V was clipped by 10 bases and J by 7 bases; unmatched bases: 7. CDR3 residues: CATMGGGEQYF. CDR3 nucleotide sequence: TGCGCCACCATGGGGGGGGGAGAGCAGTACTTC.

The rearrangement joins TRBV7-9 to TRBJ2-3; 7 nucleotides match TRBD1. The CDR3 is 16 amino acids. V trimming: 5 bases; J trimming: 4 bases; junction bases outside the gene matches: 12. Germline loops: CDR1 SEHNR, CDR2 FQNEAQ (reference sequence). CDR3 protein: CASSRQGPRVADTQYF. Written as DNA, the CDR3 is TGTGCCAGCAGCCGACAGGGCCCAAGGGTGGCAGATACGCAGTATTTT. Filled out from reference TRBV7-9 and TRBJ2-3, the complete variable domain reads DTGVSQNPRHKITKRGQNVTFRCDPISEHNRLYWYRQTLGQGPEFLTYFQNEAQLEKSRLLSDRFSAERPKGSFSTLEIQRTEQGDSAMYLCASSRQGPRVADTQYFGPGTRLTVL.

This clone is a singleton in its sample. The chain has TRBV9 and TRBJ2-1; 7 bases agree with TRBD1. The germline gives CDR1 SGDLS, CDR2 YYNGEE. The trim removed 3 bases at V and 2 bases at J, leaving 5 bases unmatched. The CDR3 is 15 amino acids. The CDR3 loop reads CASSAGTETYNEQFF. In nucleotides, the CDR3 is TGTGCCAGCAGCGCCGGGACAGAGACCTACAATGAGCAGTTCTTC.

The V gene is TRBV7-6, the J gene TRBJ2-5, with a tentative D call TRBD1 (6 bases). V was clipped by 4 bases and J by 3 bases, with 15 bases between them. Germline loops: CDR1 SGHVS, CDR2 FNYEAQ. The CDR3 extends over 15 amino acids. The CDR3 spells CASSSSDSHKETQYF. CDR3 DNA sequence: TGTGCCAGCAGCTCATCGGACAGCCACAAAGAGACCCAGTACTTC.

This chain uses TRBV4-1 with TRBJ1-1, with a weak D call TRBD1 (5 bases). Per germline, CDR1 MGHRA and CDR2 YSYEKL. Trimming shortened V by 2 bases and J by 0 bases, and 13 bases separated the two germline ends. The CDR3 length is 16 residues. The CDR3 spells CASSQSPGTMNTEAFF. The CDR3 DNA is TGCGCCAGCAGCCAAAGCCCGGGGACTATGAACACTGAAGCTTTCTTT.

The chain is built from TRBV18 and TRBJ1-1; unclear D gene. From germline, CDR1 is KGHSH and CDR2 LQKENI. V shed 5 bases and J shed 0 bases, with 4 bases lying between them. The CDR3 is 12 amino acids. CDR3 sequence: CASSNMNTEAFF. The CDR3 DNA reads as TGTGCCAGCTCAAACATGAACACTGAAGCTTTCTTT.

J is TRBJ2-7 and V is TRBV7-9; tentative D call: TRBD1 (6 bases). Looked up from germline, CDR1 is SEHNR and CDR2 is FQNEAQ (reference sequence). Trimming shortened V by 5 bases and J by 3 bases, and 11 bases separated the two germline ends. The CDR3 has 13 residues. As DNA, the CDR3 is TGTGCCAGCAGCGGGACATTCAGCTACGAGCAGTACTTC. Amino acids: CASSGTFSYEQYF.

This chain uses TRBV11-3 with TRBJ2-1; TRBD2 agrees at 10 bases. Trimming cost V 5 bases and J 4 bases; bases outside gene matches: 8. The CDR3 is made up of 16 amino acids. Germline V gene sequence: CDR1 SGHNT, CDR2 YENEEA. CDR3 bases: TGTGCCAGCAGCCCAAGCGGGAGGGCCTGGTACAATGAGCAGTTCTTC. It yields the protein CASSPSGRAWYNEQFF.

A note on this clone: Other DNA variants within this sample encode the same CDR3. J is TRBJ1-1 and V is TRBV9; D might be TRBD1 (5 bases). This CDR3 region has 13 residues. CDR1 is SGDLS and CDR2 is YYNGEE in the germline V gene. Trimming stripped 5 bases from V and 5 bases from J, with 13 bases between. As DNA, the CDR3 is TGTGCCAGCAGTCCAGGGAGTGGGACTGAAGCTTTCTTT. It encodes CASSPGSGTEAFF.

V and J are TRBV4-1 and TRBJ2-5; unclear D gene. Per germline, CDR1 MGHRA and CDR2 YSYEKL. This CDR3 region has 12 residues. Deletions cut 0 bases from V and 7 bases from J, with 6 bases between. The CDR3 DNA reads TGCGCCAGCAGCCAAGATTTGGGGACCCAGTACTTC. Protein product: CASSQDLGTQYF.

The rearrangement uses TRBV7-9 and TRBJ2-1; D possibly corresponds to TRBD2 (6 bases). The germline CDR1 and CDR2 sequences are SEHNR and FQNEAQ (reference sequence). Trimming took 6 bases from V and 9 from J, leaving 18 bases between them. This CDR3 is built from 14 residues. The CDR3 sequence is CASSHGTFIGEQFF. In nucleotides, the CDR3 is TGTGCCAGCAGTCACGGGACTTTTATTGGTGAGCAGTTCTTC.

V usage is TRBV19 and J usage is TRBJ2-2, with TRBD2 matching 7 bases. This CDR3 region has 15 residues. The ends lost 9 bases at V and 7 bases at J; junction bases unmatched: 14. Germline V gene sequence: CDR1 LNHDA, CDR2 SQIVND (reference sequence). CDR3 sequence reads: CASTPRREIIGELFF. The CDR3 region has the DNA TGTGCCAGCACGCCGAGGCGGGAGATCATCGGGGAGCTGTTTTTT.

The chain combines TRBV12-5 with TRBJ2-1; 8 positions match TRBD1. CDR3 size: 15 residues. Trimming removed 6 bases from V and 5 bases from J; junction bases left unmatched: 9. Germline-derived CDR1 and CDR2 are LGHNT and FRNRAP. The CDR3 reads CASGPGGTRNNEQFF. CDR3 sequence (DNA): TGTGCTAGTGGCCCAGGGGGCACGAGAAACAATGAGCAGTTCTTC. Supplemented by reference TRBV12-5 and TRBJ2-1, the full variable domain reads DARVTQTPRHKVTEMGQEVTMRCQPILGHNTVFWYRQTMMQGLELLAYFRNRAPLDDSGMPKDRFSAEMPDATLATLKIQPSEPRDSAVYFCASGPGGTRNNEQFFGPGTRLTVL.

The CDR3 nucleotides are TGTGCCTGGAACCTGGGGGGAAACACTGAAGCTTTCTTT. This gives the protein CAWNLGGNTEAFF. V gene TRBV30 combines with J gene TRBJ1-1, with TRBD1 as a possible D gene (5 bases). The CDR3 is 13 amino acids. Germline V gives CDR1 GTSNPN, CDR2 SVGIG (reference sequence). V was shortened by 4 bases and J by 2 bases, with 11 bases between the two germline ends. Full variable domain (outside the CDR3, taken from reference TRBV30 and TRBJ1-1): SQTIHQWPATLVQPVGSPLSLECTVEGTSNPNLYWYRQAAGRGLQLLFYSVGIGQISSEVPQNLSASRPQDRQFILSSKKLLLSDSGFYLCAWNLGGNTEAFFGQGTRLTVV.